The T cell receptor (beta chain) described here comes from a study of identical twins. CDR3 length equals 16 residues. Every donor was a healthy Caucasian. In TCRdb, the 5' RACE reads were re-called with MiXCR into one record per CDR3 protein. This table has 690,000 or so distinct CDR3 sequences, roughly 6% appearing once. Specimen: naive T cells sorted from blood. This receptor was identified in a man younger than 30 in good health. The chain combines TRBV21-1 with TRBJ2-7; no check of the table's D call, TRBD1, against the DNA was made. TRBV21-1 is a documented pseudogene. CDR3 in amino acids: CASSKGRTGAYYEQYV. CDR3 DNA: TGTGCCAGCAGCAAAGGGAGGACAGGGGCCTACTACGAGCAGTACGTC.